What follows are 23 T cell receptor beta chains derived from one specimen sequenced in a study of blood T cell dynamics during melanoma immunotherapy. Time point given: pre-treatment baseline. Here immunoSEQ multiplex PCR was the method, and the copy in TCRdb shows in-frame clones only, minus some. The repertoire consists of approximately 23,000 clones, with roughly 86% occurring once and the leading ten covering approximately 1.1%. This material consisted of blood, taken from a patient treated with checkpoint blockade. These receptors came from a human donor with melanoma.

The CDR3 spells CASSLLFSEAFF. CDR3 nucleotide sequence: TGTGCCAGCAGCTTATTGTTCTCTGAAGCTTTCTTT. The chain uses TRBV11-1 and TRBJ1-1; D remains ambiguous. Trimming cost V 2 bases and J 6 bases, with 7 bases left between them. The germline CDR1 and CDR2 sequences are SGHAT and FQDESV (reference sequence). This CDR3 spans 12 amino acids.

The gene calls are TRBV10-2 and TRBJ1-5; D is unclear. The CDR3 runs to 14 residues. The V end was cut by 3 bases, the J end by 0 bases, with 6 bases between. Germline V gives CDR1 WSHSY, CDR2 SAAADI. CDR3 nucleotide sequence: TGCGCCAGCAGTGACAGTCATAGCAATCAGCCCCAGCATTTT. It translates to CASSDSHSNQPQHF.

The CDR3 is CASSVYGESPLHF. The CDR3 nucleotides read TGTGCCAGCAGCGTATACGGGGAATCACCCCTCCACTTT. V gene TRBV9 combines with J gene TRBJ1-6; D gene unclear. Trimming took off 1 base at V and 10 bases at J, with 9 bases between the two ends. This CDR3 spans 13 amino acids. Germline CDR1 SGDLS, CDR2 YYNGEE.

This chain links TRBV21-1 with TRBJ1-3. TRBV21-1 is deemed a pseudogene. CDR3 length: 17 residues. CDR3 region: CASSKIGPRNPRDTIYF. The CDR3 DNA follows: TGTGCCAGCAGCAAAATTGGACCGCGGAACCCGAGGGACACCATATATTTT.

The chain couples TRBV10-1 to TRBJ2-5, with D unclear. Trimming removed 0 bases at V and 3 bases at J, with 11 bases between. CDR3 size: 15 residues. Per the germline V gene, CDR1 is WNHNN and CDR2 is SYGVQD (reference sequence). The CDR3 reads CASSESGRQKETQYF. CDR3 coding DNA: TGCGCCAGCAGTGAGTCGGGCCGTCAGAAAGAGACCCAGTACTTC.

This chain uses TRBV6-1 with TRBJ2-1; the D gene is possibly TRBD2 (6 bases). The CDR3 totals 15 residues. The ends were cut back, 6 bases at V and 4 bases at J, with 16 bases in the middle. CDR1 is MNHNS and CDR2 is SASEGT in the germline V gene. CDR3 sequence reads: CASRPPGLIYNEQFF. The CDR3 DNA follows: TGTGCCAGCAGACCCCCGGGACTCATTTACAATGAGCAGTTCTTC.

This clone appeared a single time. The J gene is TRBJ1-5, the V gene TRBV5-1, with D perhaps TRBD1 (5 bases). The germline V gene encodes CDR1 SGHRS and CDR2 YFSETQ. The CDR3 extends over 14 amino acids. V was shortened by 0 bases and J by 4 bases, with 8 bases between the two germline ends. In nucleotides, the CDR3 is TGCGCCAGCAGCTTGGCGGGGGAGAATCAGCCCCAGCATTTT. Translation: CASSLAGENQPQHF.

The chain recombines TRBV11-3 with TRBJ2-7; D is ambiguous. Germline V gene sequence: CDR1 SGHNT, CDR2 YENEEA. This CDR3 is built from 16 residues. Trimming removed 0 bases from V and 1 base from J, with 13 bases in between. The chain's CDR3 is CASSLDGRRPSYEQYF. CDR3 in DNA: TGTGCCAGCAGCTTAGACGGCAGGCGTCCTTCCTACGAGCAGTACTTC.

V usage is TRBV2 and J usage is TRBJ2-1; 9 nucleotides line up with TRBD2. This CDR3 contains 16 residues. Unmatched junction bases numbered 10, after V lost 6 bases and J lost 4 bases. Germline CDR1 SNHLY, CDR2 FYNNEI. The CDR3 DNA reads as TGTGCCAGCAGCGGGGCCCTAGCGGGGTGGTACAATGAGCAGTTCTTC. The encoded protein is CASSGALAGWYNEQFF. Full variable domain (rest looked up from reference TRBV2 and TRBJ2-1): EPEVTQTPSHQVTQMGQEVILRCVPISNHLYFYWYRQILGQKVEFLVSFYNNEISEKSEIFDDQFSVERPDGSNFTLKIRSTKLEDSAMYFCASSGALAGWYNEQFFGPGTRLTVL.

CDR3 loop: CASSLAGRPTGEAFF. As DNA, the CDR3 is TGTGCCAGCAGCTTAGCAGGGCGGCCGACGGGTGAAGCTTTCTTT. The V gene is TRBV7-8, the J gene TRBJ1-1; D gene unclear. The V end was cut by 0 bases, the J end by 7 bases, with 15 bases between. The CDR3 totals 15 residues. Germline V gives CDR1 SGHVS, CDR2 FQNEAQ.

The chain employs TRBV6-6 and TRBJ1-5; D gene ambiguous. The V end was cut by 5 bases, the J end by 5 bases, with 13 bases between. CDR3 length: 14 residues. From germline, CDR1 is MNHNY and CDR2 SVGAGI (reference sequence). DNA for the CDR3: TGTGCCAGCAGTCCCGACACGTTGGATCAGCCCCAGCATTTT. It encodes CASSPDTLDQPQHF.

The J gene is TRBJ1-1, the V gene TRBV5-1; TRBD1 agrees at 10 bases. The junction had 9 bases not matched to a gene; V was cut back by 4 bases and J by 6 bases. CDR3 length equals 15 residues. Germline V lookup: CDR1 SGHRS, CDR2 YFSETQ. The CDR3 loop is CASSARQGATSEAFF. CDR3 bases: TGCGCCAGCAGCGCAAGACAGGGGGCGACCTCTGAAGCTTTCTTT.

This clone was counted once. This sequence joins TRBV2 and TRBJ1-1; maybe TRBD1 (5 bases). The V and J ends lost 6 bases and 10 bases respectively, with 18 bases between them. The CDR3 contains 13 residues. Per the germline V gene, CDR1 is SNHLY and CDR2 is FYNNEI. The CDR3 coding sequence is TGTGCCAGCAGCGGTACAGGTACTCCGGGAGCTTTCTTT. Protein product: CASSGTGTPGAFF.

This rearrangement joins TRBV18 to TRBJ2-1; 9 bases map to TRBD1. V was clipped by 5 bases and J by 3 bases; unmatched bases: 8. The CDR3 sequence is 16 residues long. Looked up from germline, CDR1 is KGHSH and CDR2 is LQKENI. The DNA for the CDR3 is TGTGCCAGCTCAGCAACAGGGGGCTTAGTCTACAATGAGCAGTTCTTC. It specifies CASSATGGLVYNEQFF.

The rearrangement links TRBV19 to TRBJ1-2; D unresolved. V was pared by 4 bases and J by 4 bases, with 13 bases between. This CDR3 spans 14 amino acids. Germline V gene lookup returns CDR1 LNHDA and CDR2 SQIVND (reference sequence). The CDR3 spells CASSKAGPTYGYTF. The CDR3 nucleotides are TGTGCCAGTAGTAAGGCAGGCCCTACCTATGGCTACACCTTC.

The J gene is TRBJ2-7, the V gene TRBV5-1, with TRBD1 matching 8 bases. With 2 bases clipped from V and 5 bases from J, the junction kept 6 bases outside the gene matches. The germline V gene has CDR1 SGHRS and CDR2 YFSETQ. The CDR3 covers 14 residues. The chain's CDR3 is CASSLDRGDHEQYF. The CDR3 nucleotides read TGCGCCAGCAGCTTAGACAGGGGTGACCACGAGCAGTACTTC.

The chain joins TRBV29-1 to TRBJ2-2, with 7 bases that match TRBD1. V gave up 4 bases and J gave up 1 base; unmatched junction bases: 0. Germline CDR1 SQVTM, CDR2 ANQGSEA. There are 13 residues in the CDR3. CDR3 sequence reads: CSVGQGNTGELFF. The CDR3 region has the DNA TGCAGCGTTGGACAGGGGAACACCGGGGAGCTGTTTTTT.

The chain has TRBV18 and TRBJ2-2, with D unclear. Trimming left V 3 bases short and J 6 bases short, with 14 bases between. Per germline, CDR1 KGHSH and CDR2 LQKENI. The CDR3 spans 15 residues. CDR3 protein: CASSPPFPSAGELFF. CDR3 sequence (DNA): TGTGCCAGCTCACCCCCTTTCCCCAGCGCCGGGGAGCTGTTTTTT.

The chain carries TRBV5-6 and TRBJ2-1, with TRBD1 matching 9 bases. This CDR3 has 14 amino acids. CDR1 is SGHDT and CDR2 is YYEEEE in the germline V gene. Trimming took 2 bases from V and 15 from J; bases not matched to a gene: 12. This CDR3 reads CASSLPYSQGARFF. The CDR3 nucleotides read TGTGCCAGCAGCTTACCGTACTCACAGGGGGCAAGGTTCTTC.

V gene TRBV5-6 combines with J gene TRBJ1-5, with D possibly TRBD1 on 6 matching bases. This CDR3 is built from 14 residues. Trimming left V 2 bases short and J 3 bases short, with 9 bases between. Per germline, CDR1 SGHDT and CDR2 YYEEEE. Here the CDR3 reads CASSFGQFNQPQHF. The DNA for the CDR3 is TGTGCCAGCAGCTTCGGACAGTTCAATCAGCCCCAGCATTTT. Complete variable domain (other parts from reference TRBV5-6 and TRBJ1-5): DAGVTQSPTHLIKTRGQQVTLRCSPKSGHDTVSWYQQALGQGPQFIFQYYEEEERQRGNFPDRFSGHQFPNYSSELNVNALLLGDSALYLCASSFGQFNQPQHFGDGTRLSIL.

The V and J genes are TRBV6-1 and TRBJ1-5, with TRBD1 as a possible D gene (6 bases). CDR1 is MNHNS and CDR2 is SASEGT in the germline V gene. V lost 1 base and J 1 base, leaving 8 bases between the germline ends. The CDR3 is made up of 15 amino acids. CDR3 in amino acids: CASSEVGQSNQPQHF. The DNA for the CDR3 is TGTGCCAGCAGTGAAGTAGGACAGAGCAATCAGCCCCAGCATTTT.

The rearrangement links TRBV10-3 to TRBJ2-7, with 9 bases that match TRBD1. Germline V gene sequence: CDR1 ENHRY, CDR2 SYGVKD. V lost 4 bases and J lost 5; bases outside the gene matches: 6. CDR3 size: 14 residues. The DNA for the CDR3 is TGTGCCATCAGTGTGCCGGGACAGGGAAACGAGCAGTACTTC. Translated: CAISVPGQGNEQYF.

This rearrangement joins TRBV5-4 to TRBJ1-4, with 7 nucleotides matching TRBD1. Germline V gene lookup returns CDR1 SGHNT and CDR2 YYREEE (reference sequence). The CDR3 spans 15 residues. J lost 0 bases, V lost 2 bases, and 1 base had no gene match. In DNA, the CDR3 is TGTGCCAGCAGCTTAGGGGGCGCAACTAATGAAAAACTGTTTTTT. This sequence encodes CASSLGGATNEKLFF.